This TCR beta chain was found in a study of T cells in Graves' hyperthyroidism and ophthalmopathy. The wider study: Any treatment followed the collection of peripheral blood at initial diagnosis.

General study findings and limits: A 13 V-J signature model discriminated ophthalmopathy versus stable hyperthyroidism.

In the case of this clonotype: What it binds is not known.

The hyperthyroidism patients had all been newly diagnosed, and their disease duration was under 2 months. Their ages ranged from 18 to 65 years. CDR1 and CDR2 (germline): LNHDA, SQIVND (reference sequence). The CDR3 is 15 amino acids. The junction had 5 bases not matched to a gene; V was cut back by 5 bases and J by 8 bases. Regions amplified from RNA transcripts were the TCR beta CDR3 regions. The HTBI primer set served for first-round RT-PCR of the TCR CDR3. TCRdb reprocessed the multiplex PCR reads via MiXCR and lists one record per CDR3 protein. The table records more than 300,000 distinct CDR3 sequences, roughly 15% of them present only once.

The origin of this receptor is a woman in her thirties with Graves' hyperthyroidism that later progressed to Graves' ophthalmopathy. The chain couples TRBV19 to TRBJ2-1, with TRBD2 identical over 14 bases. Sequencing was done on a sample of blood. The CDR3: CASSGTSGRIYEQFF. The CDR3 DNA reads as TGTGCCAGTAGTGGGACTAGCGGGAGAATCTATGAGCAGTTCTTC.